This T cell receptor (beta chain) is from a study of blood T cell repertoires in COVID-19. The overall study: Some COVID-19 samples were acute and others convalescent; all came from the United States, Italy and Spain.

Residents of under 25 US areas, aged about 18 to 89 years, made up the participants. Recovered Cohort 3 donors showed two negative PCRs, clearance, or symptom resolution. Study processing details: Reference gene primers were amplified, and this amplification served to estimate nucleated cell counts. The table came from immunoSEQ multiplex PCR; TCRdb's copy has only in-frame clones and leaves some out. That table supplies the V and J calls and clone size; D and trimming were determined from the DNA. In the table there are about 150,000 clones, roughly 83% of which are singletons. Germline CDR1 ENHRY, CDR2 SYGVKD. Trimming cost V 4 bases and J 4 bases, with 11 bases left between them. This CDR3 spans 14 amino acids.

Sequenced input: PBMCs or T cells enriched from blood (not recorded which). The gene calls are TRBV10-3 and TRBJ1-5, with D perhaps TRBD1 (6 bases). The clonotype originates from a man between 45 and 60 years old who had recovered from COVID-19. The CDR3 is CAISGPQGNQPQHF. For the CDR3, the DNA is TGTGCCATCAGTGGCCCGCAGGGGAATCAGCCCCAGCATTTT.